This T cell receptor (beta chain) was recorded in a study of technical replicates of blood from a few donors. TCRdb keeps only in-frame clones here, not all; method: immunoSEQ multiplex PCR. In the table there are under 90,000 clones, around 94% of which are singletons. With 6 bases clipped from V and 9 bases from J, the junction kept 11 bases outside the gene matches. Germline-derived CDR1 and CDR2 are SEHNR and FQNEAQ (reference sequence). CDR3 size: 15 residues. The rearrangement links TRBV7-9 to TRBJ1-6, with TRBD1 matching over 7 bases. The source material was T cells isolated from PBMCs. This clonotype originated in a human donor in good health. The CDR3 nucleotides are TGTGCCAGCAGTTATATACAGGGGTCGGGTTCACCCCTCCACTTT. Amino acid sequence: CASSYIQGSGSPLHF.